The 2 T cell receptor beta chains given below trace back to one sample, sequenced in a study of cytomegalovirus exposure and HLA in healthy donors. The PCR had 60 Vbeta and 13 Jbeta primers. The assay was immunoSEQ multiplex PCR, and TCRdb's table has in-frame clones only and misses some. The table has about 150,000 clones, 79% seen once; the top ten hold 6% to 6.5%. Sequencing was performed on PBMCs. These receptors originate from a man aged 50-60 years in good health and CMV-seropositive.

This clone has a single count. This rearrangement joins TRBV21-1 to TRBJ1-2; the D call of TRBD1 is as the table states it, not checked on the DNA. TRBV21-1 is a known pseudogene. The CDR3 has 14 residues. CDR3 in amino acids: CASSKVGLLRGYTF. The CDR3 bases are TGTGCCAGCAGCAAAGTGGGCTTATTGCGTGGCTACACCTTC.

V usage is TRBV27 and J usage is TRBJ2-1, with 10 bases matching TRBD2. V lost 6 bases to trimming and J lost 7 bases; unmatched junction nucleotides: 9. Germline V lookup: CDR1 MNHEY, CDR2 SMNVEV (reference sequence). The CDR3 spans 15 residues. The CDR3 DNA follows: TGTGCCAGCAGCCGGGAACTAGCGGGAATAAATGAGCAGTTCTTC. Translated, it gives CASSRELAGINEQFF.